This is a list of T cell receptor beta chains from one sample in a study of blood T cells in healthy people across ages. From the 5' RACE reads, TCRdb called clonotypes with MiXCR, one entry per CDR3 protein. Of fewer than 900,000 distinct CDR3 sequences in the sample, roughly 47% were seen once. Sequencing used blood. The origin of the receptors is a woman in her sixties in good health. CDR3s include the opening cysteine and the closing phenylalanine or tryptophan. A D gene is named only where the DNA matches it firmly. Clone size is shown for a subset of rows, as once, few, many or a class of expanded clone.

V	J	D	size	CDR3	DNA
TRBV6-5	TRBJ2-1	TRBD1	NA	CASSYGQDRGNEQFF	TGTGCCAGCAGTTACGGACAGGACAGAGGCAATGAGCAGTTCTTC
TRBV24-1	TRBJ2-1	TRBD2	NA	CATSDAGDPYNEQFF	TGTGCCACCAGTGATGCGGGAGACCCTTACAATGAGCAGTTCTTC
TRBV12-3/TRBV12-4	TRBJ2-7	NA	once	CTSSPQQLVIEQYF	TGTACCAGCAGTCCCCAACAGCTAGTAATCGAGCAGTACTTC
TRBV9	TRBJ2-7	NA	NA	CASSVGERLNNEQYF	TGTGCCAGCAGCGTAGGGGAAAGACTGAACAATGAGCAGTACTTC
TRBV2	TRBJ2-7	NA	few	CASSEGLGGFHEQYF	TGTGCCAGCAGTGAGGGCCTTGGGGGGTTCCACGAGCAGTACTTC
TRBV7-6	TRBJ1-2	NA	NA	CASSLAGMVGMQDYGYTF	TGTGCCAGCAGCTTAGCGGGTATGGTCGGAATGCAGGACTATGGCTACACCTTC
TRBV10-3	TRBJ2-3	NA	few	CAISERTDTQYF	TGTGCCATCAGTGAGCGGACAGATACGCAGTATTTT
TRBV4-2	TRBJ2-7	TRBD2	few	CASSQEGQRGYSYEQYF	TGTGCCAGCAGCCAGGAGGGTCAGCGGGGGTACTCCTACGAGCAGTACTTC
TRBV20-1	TRBJ2-7	TRBD2	NA	CSVPGLDSYEQYF	TGCAGTGTTCCGGGACTAGACTCCTACGAGCAGTACTTC
TRBV18	TRBJ2-3	NA	NA	CASSIGPYTTDTQYF	TGTGCCAGCTCAATCGGCCCCTATACCACAGATACGCAGTATTTT
TRBV24-1	TRBJ1-5	NA	NA	CATSDVGNNQPQHF	TGTGCCACCAGTGATGTGGGGAACAATCAGCCCCAGCATTTT
TRBV6-5	TRBJ2-7	NA	NA	CASSYSGRNYEQYF	TGTGCCAGCAGTTACTCCGGCAGGAACTACGAGCAGTACTTC
TRBV29-1	TRBJ1-4	NA	few	CSVVRFTGEKLFF	TGCAGCGTTGTCCGGTTTACAGGCGAAAAACTGTTTTTT
TRBV27	TRBJ2-6	TRBD2	NA	CASSLTSGVLASGANVLTF	TGTGCCAGCAGTCTCACTAGCGGGGTTCTTGCCTCTGGGGCCAACGTCCTGACTTTC
TRBV24-1	TRBJ2-1	NA	NA	CATSDRNEQFF	TGTGCCACCAGTGATAGAAATGAGCAGTTCTTC
TRBV5-1	TRBJ2-5	TRBD1	once	CASGFFTGGEETQYF	TGCGCCAGCGGCTTTTTTACAGGGGGCGAAGAGACCCAGTACTTC
TRBV2	TRBJ1-5	NA	NA	CASSVRRDNQPQHF	TGTGCCAGCAGTGTTCGCAGGGACAATCAGCCCCAGCATTTT
TRBV7-2	TRBJ2-7	TRBD2	NA	CASSTSGLAGGEQYF	TGTGCCAGCAGCACAAGCGGACTAGCGGGAGGCGAGCAGTACTTC
TRBV29-1	TRBJ2-7	TRBD1	NA	CSATGTGQAEQYF	TGCAGCGCGACAGGGACAGGGCAGGCCGAGCAGTACTTC
TRBV20-1	TRBJ2-5	TRBD1	many	CSARRTGGFETQYF	TGCAGTGCTCGGAGGACAGGGGGCTTTGAGACCCAGTACTTC
TRBV4-2	TRBJ1-1	TRBD1	NA	CASSQDANRGLMETEAFF	TGTGCCAGCAGCCAAGATGCGAATAGGGGGCTGATGGAAACTGAAGCTTTCTTT
TRBV6-1	TRBJ1-2	TRBD1	NA	CASGRMDRDDGYTF	TGTGCCAGCGGACGGATGGACAGGGATGATGGCTACACCTTC
TRBV6-2/TRBV6-3	TRBJ2-7	TRBD1	NA	CASSWGQLPYEQYF	TGTGCCAGCAGTTGGGGACAGCTTCCTTACGAGCAGTACTTC
TRBV29-1	TRBJ2-7	TRBD2	many	CSVAGAGVYEQYF	TGCAGCGTTGCAGGAGCGGGAGTCTACGAGCAGTACTTC
TRBV6-1	TRBJ2-1	TRBD2	many	CASSESWTGGTHDLFF	TGTGCCAGCAGTGAAAGCTGGACGGGGGGTACCCATGATCTGTTCTTC
TRBV19	TRBJ2-3	TRBD1	NA	CASSLTGGEDTQYF	TGTGCCAGTAGTTTGACAGGGGGGGAAGATACGCAGTATTTT
TRBV6-2/TRBV6-3	TRBJ1-1	TRBD1	NA	CASSYGGQFTEAFF	TGTGCCAGCAGTTACGGGGGACAGTTCACTGAAGCTTTCTTT
TRBV6-6	TRBJ1-2	NA	NA	CASSPQGTGYGYTF	TGTGCCAGCAGTCCCCAAGGGACGGGCTATGGCTACACCTTC
TRBV3-1	TRBJ1-5	NA	NA	CASSPRGREDWPQHF	TGTGCCAGCAGTCCCCGCGGCAGGGAGGACTGGCCCCAGCATTTT
TRBV20-1	TRBJ1-2	NA	NA	CSAEPDVNYGYTF	TGCAGTGCTGAGCCCGACGTTAACTATGGCTACACCTTC
TRBV5-1	TRBJ2-7	NA	NA	CASSANTYEQYF	TGCGCCAGCAGTGCGAACACCTACGAGCAGTACTTC
TRBV30	TRBJ2-5	TRBD1	NA	CAWSTGGSETQYF	TGTGCCTGGAGTACAGGGGGCTCAGAGACCCAGTACTTC
TRBV11-3	TRBJ2-5	NA	NA	CASSADRAGVQYF	TGTGCCAGCAGCGCGGACAGGGCGGGGGTGCAGTACTTC
TRBV12-3/TRBV12-4	TRBJ1-2	TRBD1	few	CASSTTGVGYGYTF	TGTGCCAGCAGTACGACAGGGGTTGGATATGGCTACACCTTC
TRBV5-4	TRBJ1-1	NA	few	CASSLDPLNTEAFF	TGTGCCAGCAGCTTGGATCCGTTGAACACTGAAGCTTTCTTT
TRBV21-1	TRBJ2-7	NA	NA	CASSKGLGRWRYF	TGTGCCAGCAGCAAAGGTCTCGGGCGCTGGAGGTACTTC
TRBV5-6	TRBJ2-7	NA	NA	CASSFFLGNYEQYF	TGTGCCAGCAGCTTCTTTTTAGGGAACTACGAGCAGTACTTC
TRBV6-5	TRBJ2-1	TRBD2	NA	CASSPPGGNEQFF	TGTGCCAGCAGTCCCCCGGGGGGGAATGAGCAGTTCTTC
TRBV5-1	TRBJ1-1	NA	NA	CASSLTDRSTEAFF	TGCGCCAGCAGCTTAACAGATCGGAGCACTGAAGCTTTCTTT
TRBV29-1	TRBJ2-1	NA	NA	CSVIRGYNEQFF	TGCAGCGTTATTCGGGGCTACAATGAGCAGTTCTTC
TRBV12-3/TRBV12-4	TRBJ2-3	TRBD2	NA	CASRLTSERADTQYF	TGTGCCAGCAGGCTGACTAGCGAGCGCGCAGATACGCAGTATTTT
TRBV4-2	TRBJ1-1	NA	NA	CASNQGGAGGGNTEAFF	TGTGCCAGCAACCAAGGAGGCGCCGGGGGCGGGAACACTGAAGCTTTCTTT
TRBV20-1	TRBJ1-5	NA	few	CSARVRIGGSNQPQHF	TGCAGTGCTAGAGTGAGGATTGGTGGGAGCAATCAGCCCCAGCATTTT
TRBV12-3/TRBV12-4	TRBJ2-1	NA	few	CASSPGLPATNEQFF	TGTGCCAGCAGCCCGGGACTTCCGGCCACCAATGAGCAGTTCTTC
TRBV12-3/TRBV12-4	TRBJ1-5	NA	few	CASSLLSGNQPQHF	TGTGCCAGCAGTTTACTCTCGGGGAATCAGCCCCAGCATTTT
TRBV28	TRBJ2-4	NA	NA	CASSFPEVNIQYF	TGTGCCAGCAGTTTCCCCGAGGTGAACATTCAGTACTTC
TRBV7-8	TRBJ2-1	TRBD1	few	CASSLPTGDEQFF	TGTGCCAGCAGCTTACCGACAGGGGATGAGCAGTTCTTC
TRBV20-1	TRBJ2-5	TRBD2	NA	CSARLAGNKAGTQYF	TGCAGTGCTAGGCTAGCGGGCAATAAGGCAGGGACCCAGTACTTC
TRBV20-1	TRBJ2-5	TRBD2	NA	CSARDRAGWETQYF	TGCAGTGCTAGAGACCGAGCGGGGTGGGAGACCCAGTACTTC
TRBV27	TRBJ2-7	TRBD2	NA	CASSPGTSGNEQYF	TGTGCCAGCAGTCCGGGGACTAGCGGCAATGAGCAGTACTTC
TRBV20-1	TRBJ2-3	TRBD2	NA	CSASGSGTSGGKDTQYF	TGCAGTGCTAGTGGGAGTGGGACTAGCGGGGGGAAAGATACGCAGTATTTT
TRBV12-5	TRBJ2-7	NA	NA	CASGLWRATSYEQYF	TGTGCTAGTGGTTTGTGGCGGGCGACCTCCTACGAGCAGTACTTC
TRBV18	TRBJ2-7	NA	NA	CASSPPELGSEDEQYF	TGTGCCAGCTCACCTCCCGAGTTAGGGTCCGAGGACGAGCAGTACTTC
TRBV5-1	TRBJ2-7	TRBD2	few	CASSIGTSGGFEQYF	TGCGCCAGCAGCATTGGGACTAGCGGGGGGTTCGAGCAGTACTTC
TRBV7-9	TRBJ2-7	TRBD2	few	CASSGGSPYEQYF	TGTGCCAGCAGCGGCGGGAGTCCCTACGAGCAGTACTTC
TRBV24-1	TRBJ2-3	NA	few	CATSDERSISTDTQYF	TGTGCCACCAGTGACGAGAGATCAATTAGCACAGATACGCAGTATTTT
TRBV20-1	TRBJ2-3	NA	few	CSASEGSPDTQYF	TGCAGTGCTAGTGAGGGGAGCCCAGATACGCAGTATTTT
TRBV9	TRBJ2-3	TRBD2	few	CASSVGVAGANTQYF	TGTGCCAGCAGCGTAGGGGTAGCGGGGGCTAATACGCAGTATTTT
TRBV6-6	TRBJ1-2	TRBD1	few	CASSSLDRGHGYTF	TGTGCCAGCAGCTCATTAGACAGGGGCCATGGCTACACCTTC